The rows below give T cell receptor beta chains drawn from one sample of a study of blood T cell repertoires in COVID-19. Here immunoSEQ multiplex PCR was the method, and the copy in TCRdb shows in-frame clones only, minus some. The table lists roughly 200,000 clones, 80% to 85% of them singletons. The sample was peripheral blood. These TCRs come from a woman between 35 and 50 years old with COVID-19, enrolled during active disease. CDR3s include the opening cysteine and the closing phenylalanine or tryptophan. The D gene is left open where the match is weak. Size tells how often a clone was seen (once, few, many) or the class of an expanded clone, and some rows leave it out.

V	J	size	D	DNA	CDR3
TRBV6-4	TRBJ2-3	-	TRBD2	TGTGCCAGCAGTATAGCGGGGAACACAGATACGCAGTATTTT	CASSIAGNTDTQYF
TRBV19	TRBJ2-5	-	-	TGTGCCAGTAGCCCCACCCGGACAGTACCCAACCAGTACTTC	CASSPTRTVPNQYF
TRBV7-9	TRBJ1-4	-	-	TGTGCCAGCAGTGTGACCGCGGCTAATGAAAAACTGTTTTTT	CASSVTAANEKLFF
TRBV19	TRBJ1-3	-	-	TGTGCCAGTAGTATCCGAGGGGGAAGCTCTGGAAACACCATATATTTT	CASSIRGGSSGNTIYF
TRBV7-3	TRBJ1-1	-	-	TGTGCCAGCAGGCCGGGGCGGGGAGTCGTGAACACTGAAGCTTTCTTT	CASRPGRGVVNTEAFF
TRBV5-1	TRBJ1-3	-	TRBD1	TGCGCCAGCAGCTTGGATCCGAGCGGACAGGGGGGACACACCATATATTTT	CASSLDPSGQGGHTIYF
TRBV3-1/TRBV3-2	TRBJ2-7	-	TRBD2	TGTGCCAGCAGCCGTCGGGGGGACTACTACGAGCAGTACTTC	CASSRRGDYYEQYF
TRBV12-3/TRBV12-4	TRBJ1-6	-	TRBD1	TGTGCCAGCACCGGGGACAGGAATTCACCCCTCCACTTT	CASTGDRNSPLHF
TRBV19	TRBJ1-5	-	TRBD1	TGTGCCAGTAGTTTCTGGGACAGGGTATGGGATCAGCCCCAGCATTTT	CASSFWDRVWDQPQHF
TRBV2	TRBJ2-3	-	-	TGTGCCAGCAGTTTCGGCAGCGCCTCTAACACAGATACGCAGTATTTT	CASSFGSASNTDTQYF
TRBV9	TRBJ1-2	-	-	TGTGCCAGCCTCAGTCTCAACTATGGCTACACCTTC	CASLSLNYGYTF
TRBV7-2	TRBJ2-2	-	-	TGTGCCAGCAGCTTAGTTCGCACCGGGGAGCTGTTTTTT	CASSLVRTGELFF
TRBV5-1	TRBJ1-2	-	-	TGCGCCAGCAGCTTGACAGGAGGAGGGGGCTACACCTTC	CASSLTGGGGYTF
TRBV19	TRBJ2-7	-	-	TGTGCCAGTAGTGACCACTCCCGGGACGAGCAGTACTTC	CASSDHSRDEQYF
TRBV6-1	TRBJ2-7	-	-	TGTGCCAGCAGTGAAGTAGGGGGCGAGCAGTACTTC	CASSEVGGEQYF
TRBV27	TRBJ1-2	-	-	TGTGCCAGCAGTCAGAACCGGGGGACCTATGGCTACACCTTC	CASSQNRGTYGYTF
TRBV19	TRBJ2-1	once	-	TGTGCCTCTTCGTACGGGTTCGATGAGCAGTTCTTC	CASSYGFDEQFF
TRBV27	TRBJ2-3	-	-	TGTGCCAGCAGTTTACAGGGTCCACGGGATACGCAGTATTTT	CASSLQGPRDTQYF
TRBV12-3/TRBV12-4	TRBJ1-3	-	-	TGTGCCAGCACGCGGTTTAAAGCCATATATTTT	CASTRFKAIYF
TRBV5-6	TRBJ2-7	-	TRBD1	TGTGCCAGCAGCACCGACAGGGAATTCTCCTACGAGCAGTACTTC	CASSTDREFSYEQYF
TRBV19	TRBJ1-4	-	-	TGTGCCAGTAGTATAGGACAGAAGAATGAAAAACTGTTTTTT	CASSIGQKNEKLFF
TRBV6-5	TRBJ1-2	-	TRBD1	TGTGCCAGCAGCGTTCAGGGGGCGAGTGGCTACACCTTC	CASSVQGASGYTF
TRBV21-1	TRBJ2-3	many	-	TGTGCCAGCAGCAAAGGAGGAGGGACAGAGGGAGATACGCAGTATTTT	CASSKGGGTEGDTQYF
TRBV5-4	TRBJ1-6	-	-	TGTGCCAGCAGCCCCCGGCAGGATTCACCCCTCCACTTT	CASSPRQDSPLHF
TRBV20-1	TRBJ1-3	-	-	TGCAGTGCTAGTTTAGGGGGAATATCTGGAAACACCATATATTTT	CSASLGGISGNTIYF
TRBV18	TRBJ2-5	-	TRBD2	TGTGCCAGCTCACCGATAAAGGGACTAGCAAGCGGAGAGACCCAGTACTTC	CASSPIKGLASGETQYF
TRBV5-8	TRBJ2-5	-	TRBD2	TGTGCCAGCAGCCTGGGACTAGCGGGGGAACAAGAGACCCAGTACTTC	CASSLGLAGEQETQYF
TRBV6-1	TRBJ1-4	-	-	TGTGCCAGCAGTGAGGCCTGGGCCTTTGAAAAACTGTTTTTT	CASSEAWAFEKLFF
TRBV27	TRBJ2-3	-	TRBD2	TGTGCCAGCAGTTATCGGGGACTAGCGGGACCAGATACGCAGTATTTT	CASSYRGLAGPDTQYF
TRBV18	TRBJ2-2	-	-	TGTGCCAGCTCACCACGCCAAACAGCCGGGGAGCTGTTTTTT	CASSPRQTAGELFF
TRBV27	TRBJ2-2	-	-	TGTGCCAGCAGTTTACAGGCTGGGGAGCTGTTTTTT	CASSLQAGELFF
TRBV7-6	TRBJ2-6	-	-	TGTGCCAGCAGCTTAGAGCAGGCAGGGGTCTTCTCTGGGGCCAACGTCCTGACTTTC	CASSLEQAGVFSGANVLTF
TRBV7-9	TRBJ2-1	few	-	TGTGCCAGCAGCTTAGCACCCTGGGAGCCCTACAATGAGCAGTTCTTC	CASSLAPWEPYNEQFF
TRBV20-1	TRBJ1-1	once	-	TGCAGTGCTAGTTCGGGGGGCGGGGTAACTGAAGCTTTCTTT	CSASSGGGVTEAFF
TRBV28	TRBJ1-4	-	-	TGTGCCAGCAGTTTATCGGCGGGGAATAATGAAAAACTGTTTTTT	CASSLSAGNNEKLFF
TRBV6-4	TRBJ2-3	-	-	TGTGCCAGCAGTCCCACAGGAGTAAAGGGGTCAGATACGCAGTATTTT	CASSPTGVKGSDTQYF
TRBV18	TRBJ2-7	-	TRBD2	TGTGCCAGCTCACCTTTGCGGGAGGGCTTCGAGCAGTACTTC	CASSPLREGFEQYF
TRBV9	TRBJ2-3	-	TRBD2	TGTGCCAGCAGCGGCTTTCTAGCGGGGGGCACAGATACGCAGTATTTT	CASSGFLAGGTDTQYF
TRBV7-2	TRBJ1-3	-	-	TGTGCCAGCAGTTCAGGGGTGGGCACCCTCTCTGGAAACACCATATATTTT	CASSSGVGTLSGNTIYF
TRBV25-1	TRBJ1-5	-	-	TGTGCCAGCAGTGAATATGGAGGGGCCCAGCCCCAGCATTTT	CASSEYGGAQPQHF
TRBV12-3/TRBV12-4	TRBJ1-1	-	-	TGTGCCAGCAGTACCCCCGGTGAAGCTTTCTTT	CASSTPGEAFF
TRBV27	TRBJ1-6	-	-	TGTGCCAGCAGTTTATCGAGACCGGGACACAAACCCCTCCACTTT	CASSLSRPGHKPLHF
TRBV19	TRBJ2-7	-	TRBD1	TGTGCCAGTAGTATAGACCAGGGGGCCCCCTACGAGCAGTACTTC	CASSIDQGAPYEQYF
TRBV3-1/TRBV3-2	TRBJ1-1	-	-	TGTGCCAGCAGCCCCCCAGGGTTACGTAGGACTGAAGCTTTCTTT	CASSPPGLRRTEAFF
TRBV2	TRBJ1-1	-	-	TGTGCCAGCAGTGTCAGGGGAGGGGACACTGAAGCTTTCTTT	CASSVRGGDTEAFF
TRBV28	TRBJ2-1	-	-	TGTGCCAGCAACGTAGGGCCAGGGAAGAATGAGCAGTTCTTC	CASNVGPGKNEQFF
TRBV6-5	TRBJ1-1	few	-	TGTGCCAGCAGTCTTAACGGACAGAAGAACACTGAAGCTTTCTTT	CASSLNGQKNTEAFF
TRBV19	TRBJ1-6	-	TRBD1	TGTGCCAGTATGGGGGACAGGGGAGGATCACCCCTCCACTTT	CASMGDRGGSPLHF
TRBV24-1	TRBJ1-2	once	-	TGTGCCACCAGTGAAGACCGGGAGGGCAGGATCGGCTACACCTTC	CATSEDREGRIGYTF
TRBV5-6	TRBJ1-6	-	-	TGTGCCAGCAGCCGAAGGGGTTCGAATTCACCCCTCCACTTT	CASSRRGSNSPLHF
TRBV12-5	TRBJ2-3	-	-	TGTGCTAGTGGTTTGCAGGGGAAGGATACGCAGTATTTT	CASGLQGKDTQYF
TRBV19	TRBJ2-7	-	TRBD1	TGTGCCAGTAGCCCGGGACAGGGAGGGAGCTCCTACGAGCAGTACTTC	CASSPGQGGSSYEQYF
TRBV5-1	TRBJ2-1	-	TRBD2	TGCGCCAGCACCCTGGGGGTAGCGGGAGATAAGGTCAATGAGCAGTTCTTC	CASTLGVAGDKVNEQFF
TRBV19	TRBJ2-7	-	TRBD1	TGTGCCAGTAGTCCCGGGACAGCTTACGAGCAGTACTTC	CASSPGTAYEQYF
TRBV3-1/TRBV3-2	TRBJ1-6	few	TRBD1	TGTGCCAGCAGCACCCAGGGGGGCCTTAATTCACCCCTCCACTTT	CASSTQGGLNSPLHF
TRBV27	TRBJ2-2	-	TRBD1	TGTGCCAGCAGCGACTTCGGGACAGCGAACACCGGGGAGCTGTTTTTT	CASSDFGTANTGELFF
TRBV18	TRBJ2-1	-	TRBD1	TGTGCCAGCTCACTGGGACAGGGGGTCTACAATGAGCAGTTCTTC	CASSLGQGVYNEQFF
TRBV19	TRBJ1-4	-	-	TGTGCCAGTCGACTGGCCTCCTCTAATGAAAAACTGTTTTTT	CASRLASSNEKLFF
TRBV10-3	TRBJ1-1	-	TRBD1	TGTGCCATCAGCGGGACAGGTCCGAACACTGAAGCTTTCTTT	CAISGTGPNTEAFF